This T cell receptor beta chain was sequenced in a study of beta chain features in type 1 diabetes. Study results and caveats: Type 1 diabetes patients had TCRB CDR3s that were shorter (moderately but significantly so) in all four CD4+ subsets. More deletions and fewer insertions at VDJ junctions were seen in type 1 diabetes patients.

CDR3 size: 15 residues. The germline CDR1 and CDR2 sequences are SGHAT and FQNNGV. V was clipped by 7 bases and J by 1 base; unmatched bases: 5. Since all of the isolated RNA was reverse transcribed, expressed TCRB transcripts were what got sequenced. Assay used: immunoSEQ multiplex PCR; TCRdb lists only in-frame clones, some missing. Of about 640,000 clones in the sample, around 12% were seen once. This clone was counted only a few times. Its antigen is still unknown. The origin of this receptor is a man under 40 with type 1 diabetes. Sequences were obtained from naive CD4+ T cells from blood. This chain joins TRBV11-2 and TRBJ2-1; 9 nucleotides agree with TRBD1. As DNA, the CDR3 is TGTGCCAGCACCAGGGGACAGGGTTCCTACAATGAGCAGTTCTTC. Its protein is CASTRGQGSYNEQFF.